This T cell receptor beta chain was sequenced in a study of blood T cell repertoires in COVID-19. Study details: T cells, B-cell-depleted T cells, or PBMCs supplied cDNA or gDNA.

In the original workflow: Reference gene primer amplification yielded estimated nucleated cell counts. Generated by immunoSEQ multiplex PCR, the TCRdb table keeps only in-frame clones and is missing some. V and J calls and clone size are copied from that table; D and trimming were computed from the DNA. The sample yields 300,000 to 450,000 clones, around 90% seen once. V trimming: 3 bases; J trimming: 1 base; junction bases outside the gene matches: 4. CDR3 size: 15 residues. Germline values: CDR1 MDHEN, CDR2 SYDVKM. Sequencing used peripheral blood. The TCR comes from a woman under 40 with COVID-19, enrolled during active disease. V gene TRBV28 combines with J gene TRBJ1-1, with 8 bases matching TRBD1. Here the CDR3 reads CASSFLTGENTEAFF. The CDR3 DNA is TGTGCCAGCAGTTTCCTGACAGGGGAGAACACTGAAGCTTTCTTT.